This T cell receptor (beta chain) was recorded in a study of blood T cell repertoires in COVID-19. Whole-study context: Spain, Italy and the United States supplied samples that represented acute and convalescent COVID-19.

This CDR3 spans 23 amino acids. The ends were cut back, 0 bases at V and 2 bases at J, with 34 bases in the middle. In germline, CDR1 is LGHNT, CDR2 FRNRAP. Measured with immunoSEQ multiplex PCR; TCRdb has only the in-frame clones, and not every one. The sample carries 240,000 or so clones, about 90% recorded once. This chain joins TRBV12-5 and TRBJ1-2; D may be TRBD1 (6 bases). The source of this sequence is a man in his sixties who had recovered from COVID-19. Material for sequencing was peripheral blood. As DNA, the CDR3 is TGTGCTAGTGGTTTGGTCGTTATCGGGGGGCTTCACCGTCGGGAGACCATGAACTATGGCTACACCTTC. Translating it yields CASGLVVIGGLHRRETMNYGYTF.